One sample yielded the 16 T cell receptor beta chains listed below, sequenced in a study of identical twins. TCRdb reprocessed the 5' RACE reads with MiXCR, giving one entry per CDR3 protein. The sample consists of about 240,000 distinct CDR3 sequences, roughly a tenth of them appearing once. Sequenced sample: memory T cells sorted from blood. The receptor set was obtained from a man aged 45-65 years in good health.

The V and J genes are TRBV11-1 and TRBJ2-7; 8 nucleotides match TRBD1. Unmatched junction bases numbered 15, after V lost 5 bases and J lost 0 bases. The CDR3 spans 18 residues. The germline V gene encodes CDR1 SGHAT and CDR2 FQDESV (reference sequence). The CDR3 loop is CASSRGDRRVYSSYEQYF. The CDR3 nucleotides read TGTGCCAGCAGCAGAGGGGACAGGAGAGTGTACAGCTCCTACGAGCAGTACTTC.

This clonotype was counted at least ten times. This rearrangement joins TRBV4-1 to TRBJ1-5; the D gene is possibly TRBD1 (6 bases). CDR3 size: 15 residues. The germline V gene encodes CDR1 MGHRA and CDR2 YSYEKL. Trimming removed 1 base from V and 6 bases from J, with 13 bases in between. The CDR3 DNA reads TGCGCCAGCAGCCAAGTCCCAGGGGTGGGTCAGCCCCAGCATTTT. Protein: CASSQVPGVGQPQHF.

The chain recombines TRBV28 with TRBJ2-7; no clear D. The CDR3 has 11 amino acids. The V end was cut by 2 bases, the J end by 6 bases, with 5 bases between. Germline V gene lookup returns CDR1 MDHEN and CDR2 SYDVKM. As DNA, the CDR3 is TGTGCCAGCAGTTTAACTTTCGAGCAGTACTTC. It encodes CASSLTFEQYF.

This clonotype showed up just a few times. The rearrangement links TRBV10-3 to TRBJ2-7; 11 nucleotides line up with TRBD2. Germline loops: CDR1 ENHRY, CDR2 SYGVKD. CDR3 length: 18 amino acids. V trimming: 0 bases; J trimming: 6 bases; junction bases outside the gene matches: 13. The CDR3 region has the DNA TGTGCCATCAGTGAGTCTCCGCTAGCGGGAGGAGCCCCCTTCGAGCAGTACTTC. This gives the protein CAISESPLAGGAPFEQYF.

V is TRBV5-1 and J is TRBJ2-6; 9 nucleotides align to TRBD1. Germline V gene lookup returns CDR1 SGHRS and CDR2 YFSETQ. The CDR3 is made up of 20 amino acids. The V segment lost 4 bases and the J segment 1 base; nucleotides outside the gene matches: 15. The CDR3 loop is CASSLGFTGTGRSGANVLTF. The CDR3 DNA sequence: TGCGCCAGCAGCCTCGGGTTCACCGGGACAGGGAGGTCTGGGGCCAACGTCCTGACTTTC.

In this sample, this clonotype turned up many times. The chain links TRBV28 to TRBJ2-5; D is undetermined. Germline V CDR1 and CDR2: MDHEN, SYDVKM. The V and J ends lost 6 bases and 1 base respectively, with 15 bases between them. The CDR3 spans 15 residues. In DNA form, the CDR3 reads TGTGCCAGCAGACGCGGCCCGTACTCCCAAGAGACCCAGTACTTC. Its translation is CASRRGPYSQETQYF.

This clonotype was observed a few times. The chain joins TRBV19 to TRBJ2-1, with 10 bases identical to TRBD2. The CDR3 consists of 14 residues. The J segment lost 10 bases and the V segment lost 3 bases, leaving 6 bases of the junction unmatched. Germline V gene data show CDR1 as LNHDA and CDR2 as SQIVND (reference sequence). CDR3 in amino acids: CASSIVSSGGEQFF. CDR3 DNA sequence: TGTGCCAGTAGTATCGTGTCTAGCGGGGGAGAGCAGTTCTTC. Together with reference TRBV19 and TRBJ2-1, the CDR3 gives the full variable domain: DGGITQSPKYLFRKEGQNVTLSCEQNLNHDAMYWYRQDPGQGLRLIYYSQIVNDFQKGDIAEGYSVSREKKESFPLTVTSAQKNPTAFYLCASSIVSSGGEQFFGPGTRLTVL.

This clonotype was seen more than once but under ten times. CDR3 coding DNA: TGCAGTGCTAGAGATATAGTAGCGGGAGGTAGCTCCTACAATGAGCAGTTCTTC. Its translation: CSARDIVAGGSSYNEQFF. The rearrangement links TRBV20-1 to TRBJ2-1, with 10 bases lining up with TRBD2. The CDR3 has 18 residues. The germline gives CDR1 DFQATT, CDR2 SNEGSKA (reference sequence). V gave up 0 bases and J gave up 0 bases; unmatched junction bases: 8.

The chain couples TRBV3-1 to TRBJ2-2; D unclear. V lost 0 bases and J lost 8, with 4 bases in between. The CDR3 totals 12 residues. The germline V gene encodes CDR1 LGHDT and CDR2 YNNKEL (reference sequence). The CDR3 coding sequence is TGTGCCAGCAGCCAAGAAGGAGGGGAGCTGTTTTTT. The encoded protein is CASSQEGGELFF.

This clonotype was counted many times. This rearrangement joins TRBV12-3 or TRBV12-4 to TRBJ1-6; D gene ambiguous. There are 14 residues in the CDR3. Trimming stripped 3 bases from V and 7 bases from J, with 10 bases between. The DNA for the CDR3 is TGTGCCAGCAGTTTGAAGGGTGGCAATTCACCCCTCCACTTT. Residues: CASSLKGGNSPLHF.

J is TRBJ2-3 and V is TRBV5-1; no clear D gene. The CDR3 sequence is 12 residues long. Germline V gene sequence: CDR1 SGHRS, CDR2 YFSETQ. V lost 1 base to trimming and J lost 4 bases, with 4 bases between them. For the CDR3, the DNA is TGCGCCAGCAGCTTGTTGCCAGATACGCAGTATTTT. Translating it yields CASSLLPDTQYF.

This clonotype was observed a few times. The J gene is TRBJ2-7, the V gene TRBV6-5; D is perhaps TRBD2 (5 bases). The CDR3 extends over 11 amino acids. The V gene lost 6 bases and the J gene lost 6 bases, with 9 bases spanning the gap. The germline V gene has CDR1 MNHEY and CDR2 SVGAGI. The CDR3 region has the DNA TGTGCCAGCAGGAGGGAGTCCGAGCAGTACTTC. Its translation is CASRRESEQYF.

DNA for the CDR3: TGCAGTGCTAGGGACAGGATGAAGGTTGGCGAGCAGTACTTC. Amino acid sequence: CSARDRMKVGEQYF. V is TRBV20-1 and J is TRBJ2-7; 7 bases are a match to TRBD1. The CDR3 runs to 14 residues. Germline-derived CDR1 and CDR2 are DFQATT and SNEGSKA (reference sequence). The trim removed 3 bases at V and 6 bases at J, leaving 11 bases unmatched.

This clonotype was observed many times. The rearrangement uses TRBV24-1 and TRBJ2-5; TRBD1 matches 7 bases. Germline V lookup: CDR1 KGHDR, CDR2 SFDVKD. The V segment lost 6 bases and the J segment 5 bases; nucleotides outside the gene matches: 2. The CDR3 totals 12 residues. CDR3 coding DNA: TGTGCCACCAGTAGGGGGCTTGAGACCCAGTACTTC. Amino acid sequence: CATSRGLETQYF.

This clonotype showed up just a few times. This rearrangement joins TRBV7-2 to TRBJ2-3, with D possibly matching TRBD2 (5 bases). CDR3 length equals 16 residues. Germline loops: CDR1 SGHTA, CDR2 FQGNSA. V dropped 0 bases and J dropped 2 bases, with 12 bases sitting between them. CDR3 sequence reads: CASSLAGVGNTDTQYF. CDR3 bases: TGTGCCAGCAGCTTAGCGGGAGTAGGTAACACAGATACGCAGTATTTT.

In this sample, this clonotype turned up many times. This chain connects TRBV20-1 to TRBJ1-1; 7 positions agree with TRBD1. Trimming cost V 7 bases and J 4 bases; bases outside gene matches: 3. This CDR3 has 11 residues. Germline V gene sequence: CDR1 DFQATT, CDR2 SNEGSKA (reference sequence). The CDR3 nucleotides read TGCAGTGTCAGGGGGGCCACTGAAGCTTTCTTT. Its translation is CSVRGATEAFF.